The source of this T cell receptor beta chain is a study of cytomegalovirus exposure and HLA in healthy donors. The study ran its PCR with 60 Vbeta and 13 Jbeta primers. The table came from immunoSEQ multiplex PCR; TCRdb's copy has only in-frame clones and leaves some out. The sample contains 150,000 to 200,000 clones, approximately 83% of which appear only once. At collection, donors were nominally healthy, but unrecorded immune exposures were probable. Study findings and constraints: Previous analysis showed most TCR beta V segments were productive about 90% or about 30% of the time.

On this clone itself: Antigen unknown.

The CDR3 covers 11 residues. From germline, CDR1 is DFQATT and CDR2 SNEGSKA (reference sequence). The receptor was derived from a man younger than 35 in good health and CMV-seropositive. The V and J genes are TRBV20-1 and TRBJ2-5, with D perhaps TRBD1 (6 bases). The tail of the sequence fits TRBJ2-7 better, so the J call may be wrong. Sequenced input: PBMCs. The CDR3 region is CSAQQGYEQYF. CDR3 DNA sequence: TGCAGTGCTCAACAGGGTTACGAGCAGTACTTC.